Below are 18 T cell receptor beta chains sequenced from a single sample in a study of graft-versus-host responses after intestinal transplantation. Clones were read by immunoSEQ multiplex PCR, and TCRdb kept only the in-frame ones, dropping some. The table records 90,000 to 150,000 clones, 85% to 95% of them present only once. These receptors lack a known antigen. The sample here was unstimulated CD8+ T cells sorted from spleen or lymph node cells, taken before intestinal transplant. These receptors were obtained from a human donor who received an intestinal transplant.

Concerning this clone itself: One junction end does not reproduce the germline sequence, and a read error may be involved. This sequence joins TRBV7-7 and TRBJ2-5; 7 bases are a match to TRBD2. In germline, CDR1 is SSHAT, CDR2 FNYEAQ (reference sequence). The CDR3 is made up of 19 amino acids. CDR3 nucleotide sequence: TGTGCTAGCAGCCGAGACGTATCCCCCTTAGCGGGTGGGCAAGAGACCCAGTACTTC. Protein: CASSRDVSPLAGGQETQYF.

Of note for this clone: Other DNA sequences in this specimen translate into the identical CDR3. The genes are TRBV19 and TRBJ2-3, with 12 bases that match TRBD2. Unmatched junction bases numbered 0, after V lost 5 bases and J lost 3 bases. The CDR3 sequence is 14 residues long. CDR1 and CDR2 from the germline V gene are LNHDA and SQIVND (reference sequence). The CDR3 here is CASSGTSGTDTQYF. The CDR3 DNA reads as TGTGCCAGTAGTGGGACTAGCGGGACAGATACGCAGTATTTT.

This rearrangement joins TRBV10-3 to TRBJ2-1; 7 nucleotides line up with TRBD2. V shed 6 bases and J 8 bases; nucleotides not matched to a gene: 19. CDR3 length: 17 residues. Germline-derived CDR1 and CDR2 are ENHRY and SYGVKD. CDR3 sequence (DNA): TGTGCCATCAGGTCAACCCACGGGCTAGCGGCACCGCATGAGCAGTTCTTC. Amino acid sequence: CAIRSTHGLAAPHEQFF.

The rearrangement links TRBV19 to TRBJ2-7, with 8 bases that match TRBD2. After removal of 3 bases from V and 6 bases from J, the junction contained 10 bases not matched to a gene. Germline V CDR1 and CDR2: LNHDA, SQIVND (reference sequence). The CDR3 is 15 residues long. CDR3 coding DNA: TGTGCCAGTAGTATCGGAATAGTAGCGGGATTCGAGCAGTACTTC. It is translated as CASSIGIVAGFEQYF.

The chain carries TRBV21-1 and TRBJ2-1; the table's D call, TRBD2, was not checked against the DNA. TRBV21-1 is shown as a pseudogene. The CDR3 spans 16 residues. In DNA form, the CDR3 reads TGTGCCAGCAGCACGGGTAGGCCATCGCCCTACAATGAGCAGTTCTTC. It specifies CASSTGRPSPYNEQFF.

The V call is TRBV5-1, the J call TRBJ1-4; perhaps TRBD1 as D (6 bases). In germline, CDR1 is SGHRS, CDR2 YFSETQ. Trimming took off 3 bases at V and 8 bases at J, with 11 bases between the two ends. The CDR3 runs 13 residues. DNA of the CDR3: TGCGCCAGCAGCTCAACAGGGACCGAAAAACTGTTTTTT. It encodes CASSSTGTEKLFF.

The V and J genes are TRBV4-1 and TRBJ1-1; D gene unclear. Between the trimmed V and J ends, which lost 2 bases and 6 bases, there was a span of 7 bases. The CDR3 extends over 12 amino acids. Germline V lookup: CDR1 MGHRA, CDR2 YSYEKL. CDR3 sequence: CASSQSESEAFF. As DNA, the CDR3 is TGCGCCAGCAGCCAAAGCGAATCTGAAGCTTTCTTT.

The count of this clone is one. The chain joins TRBV7-9 to TRBJ1-2, with D unresolved. V dropped 4 bases and J dropped 8 bases, with 20 bases sitting between them. CDR3 length: 15 residues. The germline gives CDR1 SEHNR, CDR2 FQNEAQ (reference sequence). This chain's CDR3 is CASSSVGSSGGGYTF. As DNA, the CDR3 is TGTGCCAGCAGCTCAGTAGGGTCTTCCGGCGGGGGCTACACCTTC.

The CDR3 nucleotides read TGTGCCACCAGCAGAGCAACCTCCTCGGCGAGTAGTGAGCAGTTCTTC. Its protein product is CATSRATSSASSEQFF. The chain is built from TRBV15 and TRBJ2-1; no firm D call. Trimming took off 1 base at V and 9 bases at J, with 19 bases between the two ends. Germline V gene sequence: CDR1 LNHNV, CDR2 YYDKDF (reference sequence). This CDR3 region has 16 residues.

The rearrangement links TRBV18 to TRBJ1-1; a weak D match, TRBD1 (5 bases). This CDR3 is built from 15 residues. V gave up 4 bases and J gave up 3 bases, with 15 bases separating them. The germline gives CDR1 KGHSH, CDR2 LQKENI. CDR3 protein: CASSRDYPKYTEAFF. CDR3 bases: TGTGCCAGCTCACGGGACTACCCGAAGTACACTGAAGCTTTCTTT. Full variable domain (rest looked up from reference TRBV18 and TRBJ1-1): NAGVMQNPRHLVRRRGQEARLRCSPMKGHSHVYWYRQLPEEGLKFMVYLQKENIIDESGMPKERFSAEFPKEGPSILRIQQVVRGDSAAYFCASSRDYPKYTEAFFGQGTRLTVV.

The chain employs TRBV7-9 and TRBJ1-5; D is undetermined. Germline V lookup: CDR1 SEHNR, CDR2 FQNEAQ (reference sequence). This CDR3 has 13 residues. Trimming shortened V by 2 bases and J by 5 bases, and 7 bases separated the two germline ends. The CDR3 reads CASSLPGHQPQHF. In DNA, the CDR3 is TGTGCCAGCAGCTTACCAGGCCATCAGCCCCAGCATTTT.

V usage is TRBV2 and J usage is TRBJ2-7, with 11 bases fitting TRBD2. The germline V gene encodes CDR1 SNHLY and CDR2 FYNNEI. Losses at the gene ends were 6 bases for V and 3 bases for J; bases not matched to a gene: 13. The CDR3 runs 17 residues. The CDR3 reads CASSPTNPGLAVYEQYF. For the CDR3, the DNA is TGTGCCAGCAGCCCCACAAATCCGGGACTAGCGGTCTACGAGCAGTACTTC.

V and J are TRBV6-5 and TRBJ2-5; no clear D gene. From germline, CDR1 is MNHEY and CDR2 SVGAGI. The germline V and J ends were trimmed by 2 bases and 0 bases, with 7 bases remaining between them. This CDR3 contains 14 residues. In nucleotides, the CDR3 is TGTGCCAGCAGTTACACCCCGTACCAAGAGACCCAGTACTTC. As protein: CASSYTPYQETQYF.

In the case of this clone: The junction shows a germline mismatch at one end, possibly a read error. The rearrangement joins TRBV7-9 to TRBJ2-7; 7 bases line up with TRBD2. This CDR3 is 13 amino acids long. Germline V gene lookup returns CDR1 SEHNR and CDR2 FQNEAQ (reference sequence). The CDR3 DNA follows: TGTGCCAGCAGCCCAACGGGACTAAGCGAGCAGTGCTTC. Its translation is CASSPTGLSEQCF.

The chain links TRBV7-3 to TRBJ2-3, with TRBD1 matching 7 bases. J gave up 1 base and V 4 bases, and 5 bases lay outside the gene matches. Germline lookup yields CDR1 SGHTA and CDR2 FQGTGA. This CDR3 has 15 residues. This CDR3 is CASSSTGVGTDTQYF. The CDR3 DNA follows: TGTGCCAGCAGCTCTACAGGGGTGGGCACAGATACGCAGTATTTT.

This sequence joins TRBV4-1 and TRBJ1-5; a weak D match, TRBD1 (5 bases). Germline V gene lookup returns CDR1 MGHRA and CDR2 YSYEKL. The CDR3 is 15 residues long. Trimming left V 4 bases short and J 4 bases short, with 14 bases between. In DNA, the CDR3 is TGCGCCAGCAGCCTCACAGGATTTGGAAATCAGCCCCAGCATTTT. Translation gives CASSLTGFGNQPQHF.

This sequence joins TRBV28 and TRBJ2-7; 7 bases match TRBD2. Germline CDR1 and CDR2: MDHEN and SYDVKM. CDR3 length: 16 residues. Losses at the gene ends were 1 base for V and 2 bases for J; bases not matched to a gene: 8. DNA of the CDR3: TGTGCCAGCAGTTTATTATGGGGGGGAGGGGCCTACGAGCAGTACTTC. This sequence encodes CASSLLWGGGAYEQYF.

CDR3 bases: TGCGCCAGCAGCCAGGGGTGGGTTCAAACTGAAGCTTTCTTT. It encodes CASSQGWVQTEAFF. J is TRBJ1-1 and V is TRBV4-1; D is undetermined. The V end was cut by 3 bases, the J end by 5 bases, with 13 bases between. CDR1 and CDR2 (germline): MGHRA, YSYEKL. The CDR3 length is 14 residues.